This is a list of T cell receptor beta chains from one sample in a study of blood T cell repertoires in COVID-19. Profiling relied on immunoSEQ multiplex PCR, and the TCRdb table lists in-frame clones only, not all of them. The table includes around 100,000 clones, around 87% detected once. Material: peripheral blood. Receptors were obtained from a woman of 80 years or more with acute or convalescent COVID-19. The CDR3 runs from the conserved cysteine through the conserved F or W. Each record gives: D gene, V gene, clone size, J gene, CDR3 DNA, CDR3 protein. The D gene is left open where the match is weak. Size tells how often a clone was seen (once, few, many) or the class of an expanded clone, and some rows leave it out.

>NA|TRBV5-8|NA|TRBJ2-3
TGTGCCAGCAGCCAGACATCAGATACGCAGTATTTT
CASSQTSDTQYF
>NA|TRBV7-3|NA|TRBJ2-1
TGTGCCAGCAGCTTACTAGGCCCCTCCTACAATGAGCAGTTCTTC
CASSLLGPSYNEQFF
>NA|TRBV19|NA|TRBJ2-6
TGTGCCAGTATCCCCGGGCCGGGAACGAGCTCTGGGGCCAACGTCCTGACTTTC
CASIPGPGTSSGANVLTF
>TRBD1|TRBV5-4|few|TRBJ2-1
TGTGCCAGCAGCCAGGGACAGGGGGCTTACAATGAGCAGTTCTTC
CASSQGQGAYNEQFF
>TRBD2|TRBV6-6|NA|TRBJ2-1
TGTGCCAGCAGTTATTCCCGAGCGGGGTCCTACAATGAGCAGTTCTTC
CASSYSRAGSYNEQFF
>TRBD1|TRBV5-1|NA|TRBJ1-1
TGCGCCAGCAGCTCCGCCGACAGAACAGGGGGCACTGAAGCTTTCTTT
CASSSADRTGGTEAFF
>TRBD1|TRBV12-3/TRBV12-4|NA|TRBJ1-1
TGTGCCAGCAGTTGGGACAGGAACACTGAAGCTTTCTTT
CASSWDRNTEAFF
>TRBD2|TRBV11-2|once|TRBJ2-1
TGTGCCAGCCTGAACCTAGCGGGGATGGGCGCCTACAATGAGCAGTTCTTC
CASLNLAGMGAYNEQFF
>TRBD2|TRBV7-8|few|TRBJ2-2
TGTGCCAGCAGCTGGACTAGTAAGCGGACCGGGGAGCTGTTTTTT
CASSWTSKRTGELFF
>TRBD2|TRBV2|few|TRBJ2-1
TGTGCCAGCAGACCCTGGCTAGCGGGAACGGATGAGCAGTTCTTC
CASRPWLAGTDEQFF
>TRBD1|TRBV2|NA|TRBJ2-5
TGTGCCAGCAGCGAGGGGGCGGAGACCCAGTACTTC
CASSEGAETQYF
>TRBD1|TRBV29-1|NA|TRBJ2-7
TGCAGCGTTTCCACCCCGGCAGGACAGGGGCTGTACGAGCAGTACTTC
CSVSTPAGQGLYEQYF
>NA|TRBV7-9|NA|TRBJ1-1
TGTGCCAGCAGCCGGGGAGCGCACACTGAAGCTTTCTTT
CASSRGAHTEAFF
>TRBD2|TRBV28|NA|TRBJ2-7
TGTGCCAGCAGTTTAAGCAGCGGGGGTTACTCCTACGAGCAGTACTTC
CASSLSSGGYSYEQYF
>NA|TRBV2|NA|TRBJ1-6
TGTGCCAGCAAAGACAGCTTTTCACCCCTCCACTTT
CASKDSFSPLHF
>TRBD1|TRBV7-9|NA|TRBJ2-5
TGTGCCAGCAGCCCCGGGACAGGGCGCGTGGGGACCCAGTACTTC
CASSPGTGRVGTQYF
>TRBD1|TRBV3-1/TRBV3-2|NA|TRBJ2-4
TGTGCCAGCAGCCTACAGGGGGCGAACATTCAGTACTTC
CASSLQGANIQYF
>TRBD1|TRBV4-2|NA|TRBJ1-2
TGTGCCAGCAGCCAAGATCTGGGACAGGGCTATGGCTACACCTTC
CASSQDLGQGYGYTF
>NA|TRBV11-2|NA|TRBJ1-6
TGTGCCAGCAGGCGAGGGGTCAGGAGGGATTCACCCCTCCACTTT
CASRRGVRRDSPLHF
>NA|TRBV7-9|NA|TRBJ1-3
TGTGCCAGCAGTGGGGACTTTACGGGAAACACCATATATTTT
CASSGDFTGNTIYF
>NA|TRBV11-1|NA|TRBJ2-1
TGTGCCAGCAGCTTATGGGGGCCGCGAAACAATGAGCAGTTCTTC
CASSLWGPRNNEQFF
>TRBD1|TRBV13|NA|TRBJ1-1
TGTGCCAGCAGCATACCCGGGACAGGGGACACTGAAGCTTTCTTT
CASSIPGTGDTEAFF
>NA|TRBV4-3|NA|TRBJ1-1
TGCGCCAGCAGCCAAGATTTGGGCAGGGTGAACACTGAAGCTTTCTTT
CASSQDLGRVNTEAFF
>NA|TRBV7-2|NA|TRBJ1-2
TGTGCCAGCAGCTCCCTGGGCAGGCCCTCCTTC
CASSSLGRPSF
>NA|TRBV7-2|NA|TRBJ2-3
TGTGCCAGCAGCCTAAGCACAGATACGCAGTATTTT
CASSLSTDTQYF
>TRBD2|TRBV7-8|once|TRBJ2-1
TGTGCCAGCAGCATGGGTATAGCGGGGAGCTCCTACAATGAGCAGTTCTTC
CASSMGIAGSSYNEQFF
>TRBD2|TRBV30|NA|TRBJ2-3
TGTGCCTGGAGAGACCCGGGACTAGGCTTGGATACGCAGTATTTT
CAWRDPGLGLDTQYF
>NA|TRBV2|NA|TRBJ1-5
TGTGCCAGCAGTCAATCCTATAGCAATCAGCCCCAGCATTTT
CASSQSYSNQPQHF
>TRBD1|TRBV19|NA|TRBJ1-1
TGTGCCAGTAGTATACGGGGACAGGGAAACACTGAAGCTTTCTTT
CASSIRGQGNTEAFF
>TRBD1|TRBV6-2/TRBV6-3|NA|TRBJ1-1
TGTGCCAGCAGTTACGGGACAGGGATGAACACTGAAGCTTTCTTT
CASSYGTGMNTEAFF
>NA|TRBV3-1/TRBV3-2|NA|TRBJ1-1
TGTGCCAGCAGCCTCGTAGGGGGACGGACTGAAGCTTTCTTT
CASSLVGGRTEAFF
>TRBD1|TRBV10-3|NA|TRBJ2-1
TGTGCCATCAGTGAAGGACAGGGTCAAAACAATGAGCAGTTCTTC
CAISEGQGQNNEQFF
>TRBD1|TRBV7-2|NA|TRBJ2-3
TGTGCCAGCAGCTCCTTGACAGGGGGCGCAGGGAATACGCAGTATTTT
CASSSLTGGAGNTQYF